The 13 T cell receptor beta chains listed next were all sequenced from one sample in a study of T cell responses to AZD1222 COVID-19 vaccine (dated by TCRdb to the early 2020s). Per the publication, the time point label means: about 28 days (+/-7) after the second vaccine dose. Library method: the immunoSEQ multiplex PCR assay. Entries here come from immuneACCESS through TCRdb and include only in-frame sequences with V and J called. Some clones fail to appear in such tables; in the studies checked, an unresolved V gene covers under half of the shortfall, and the cause of the remainder is unknown. The sample table lists around 80,000 clones, under 95% of them with a count of one. The ten largest clones capture around 8% of the sample. The input for sequencing was peripheral blood, taken 28 days after the second AZD1222 dose. These receptors came from an adult who received the AZD1222 COVID-19 vaccine.

The genes are TRBV27 and TRBJ2-1, with D perhaps matching TRBD1 (6 bases). The CDR3 spans 15 residues. Germline V gene lookup returns CDR1 MNHEY and CDR2 SMNVEV (reference sequence). V was pared by 0 bases and J by 8 bases, with 14 bases between. This CDR3 reads CASSLSSGRGDEQFF. CDR3 coding DNA: TGTGCCAGCAGTTTATCAAGCGGCAGGGGCGATGAGCAGTTCTTC.

This clone has a handful of counts. The chain recombines TRBV29-1 with TRBJ2-7, with 11 bases aligning to TRBD2. The CDR3 has 14 amino acids. Germline assignment: CDR1 SQVTM and CDR2 ANQGSEA. The V segment lost 4 bases and the J segment 5 bases; nucleotides outside the gene matches: 7. CDR3 bases: TGCAGCGTTGGACTAGCGGGGATCGTTAACGAGCAGTACTTC. Its translation: CSVGLAGIVNEQYF.

This clone was observed a handful of times. The chain has TRBV29-1 and TRBJ2-1, with TRBD2 as a possible D gene (6 bases). The germline CDR1 and CDR2 sequences are SQVTM and ANQGSEA. V was cut by 7 bases and J by 2 bases, with 15 bases left in between. CDR3 size: 14 residues. The CDR3 DNA sequence: TGCAGCGGTCGACCGGAGGGCGCCTACAATGAGCAGTTCTTC. This translates into CSGRPEGAYNEQFF.

This clone was observed at least ten times. CDR3 in amino acids: CASSIRDYATSYGYTF. The CDR3 DNA follows: TGTGCCAGTAGTATCCGCGACTACGCGACGAGCTATGGCTACACCTTC. The chain recombines TRBV19 with TRBJ1-2; D call uncertain. Germline V gene lookup returns CDR1 LNHDA and CDR2 SQIVND (reference sequence). The CDR3 extends over 16 amino acids. V was shortened by 3 bases and J by 4 bases, with 18 bases between the two germline ends.

The chain has TRBV18 and TRBJ2-5, with 9 bases aligning to TRBD1. The CDR3 contains 15 residues. V dropped 3 bases and J dropped 5; count of bases not matched to a gene: 7. Germline V lookup: CDR1 KGHSH, CDR2 LQKENI. The chain's CDR3 is CASSPLADRGETQYF. CDR3 nucleotide sequence: TGTGCCAGCTCACCGTTAGCGGACAGGGGCGAGACCCAGTACTTC.

This chain connects TRBV27 to TRBJ2-1, with D perhaps matching TRBD1 (6 bases). There are 16 residues in the CDR3. V was cut by 0 bases and J by 1 base, with 10 bases left in between. The V gene's germline CDR1 is MNHEY and CDR2 SMNVEV (reference sequence). CDR3 loop: CASSLSVGASYNEQFF. The CDR3 region has the DNA TGTGCCAGCAGTTTATCGGTGGGGGCTTCCTACAATGAGCAGTTCTTC.

The chain has TRBV9 and TRBJ2-1; 7 positions match TRBD2. The germline gives CDR1 SGDLS, CDR2 YYNGEE. This CDR3 is 14 amino acids long. The J segment lost 5 bases and the V segment lost 6 bases, leaving 8 bases of the junction unmatched. CDR3 loop: CASNEASGNNEQFF. The DNA of the CDR3 is TGTGCCAGCAATGAGGCTAGCGGTAACAATGAGCAGTTCTTC.

This chain joins TRBV6-2 or TRBV6-3 and TRBJ2-2; TRBD1 agrees at 7 bases. The CDR3 has 15 residues. CDR1 is MNHEY and CDR2 is SVGEGT in the germline V gene. Unmatched junction bases numbered 6, after V lost 6 bases and J lost 2 bases. Here the CDR3 reads CASSPDRRNTGELFF. CDR3 in DNA: TGTGCCAGCAGCCCGGACAGGCGAAACACCGGGGAGCTGTTTTTT.

The chain combines TRBV2 with TRBJ2-2, with D hard to call. Germline loops: CDR1 SNHLY, CDR2 FYNNEI. The CDR3 spans 13 residues. The ends were cut back, 7 bases at V and 1 base at J, with 7 bases in the middle. The CDR3 DNA reads as TGTGCCAGCAATATACAGAACACCGGGGAGCTGTTTTTT. Its translation is CASNIQNTGELFF.

This clone was picked up a small number of times. This chain links TRBV7-6 with TRBJ2-6, with D perhaps being TRBD1 or TRBD2 (5 bases each). V lost 2 bases to trimming and J lost 0 bases, with 20 bases between them. The length of the CDR3 is 20 residues. CDR1 is SGHVS, CDR2 FNYEAQ, per germline. CDR3 sequence: CASSLIDSSRGVSGANVLTF. As DNA, the CDR3 is TGTGCCAGCAGCTTAATTGACTCGTCTAGGGGAGTCTCTGGGGCCAACGTCCTGACTTTC.

This sequence joins TRBV19 and TRBJ2-7, with 8 positions matching TRBD2. The CDR3 contains 14 residues. Losses at the gene ends were 6 bases for V and 1 base for J; bases not matched to a gene: 5. The V gene's germline CDR1 is LNHDA and CDR2 SQIVND (reference sequence). Here the CDR3 reads CASRSGGSSYEQYF. The CDR3 DNA sequence: TGTGCCAGTAGATCGGGGGGGTCTTCCTACGAGCAGTACTTC.

The chain carries TRBV18 and TRBJ2-7; TRBD1 aligns across 7 bases. Trimming cost V 6 bases and J 6 bases; bases outside gene matches: 11. The CDR3 consists of 14 residues. Germline V gene data show CDR1 as KGHSH and CDR2 as LQKENI. This CDR3 reads CASSPRQGLGEQYF. Here the CDR3 DNA reads TGTGCCAGCTCCCCTCGACAGGGCCTCGGCGAGCAGTACTTC.

This rearrangement joins TRBV5-1 to TRBJ1-1; 9 bases agree with TRBD1. CDR3 length equals 14 residues. The V gene's germline CDR1 is SGHRS and CDR2 YFSETQ. Trimming cost V 4 bases and J 4 bases; bases outside gene matches: 5. The CDR3, as DNA: TGCGCCAGCAGCGGGACAGGGAGATTCACTGAAGCTTTCTTT. Its translation: CASSGTGRFTEAFF.